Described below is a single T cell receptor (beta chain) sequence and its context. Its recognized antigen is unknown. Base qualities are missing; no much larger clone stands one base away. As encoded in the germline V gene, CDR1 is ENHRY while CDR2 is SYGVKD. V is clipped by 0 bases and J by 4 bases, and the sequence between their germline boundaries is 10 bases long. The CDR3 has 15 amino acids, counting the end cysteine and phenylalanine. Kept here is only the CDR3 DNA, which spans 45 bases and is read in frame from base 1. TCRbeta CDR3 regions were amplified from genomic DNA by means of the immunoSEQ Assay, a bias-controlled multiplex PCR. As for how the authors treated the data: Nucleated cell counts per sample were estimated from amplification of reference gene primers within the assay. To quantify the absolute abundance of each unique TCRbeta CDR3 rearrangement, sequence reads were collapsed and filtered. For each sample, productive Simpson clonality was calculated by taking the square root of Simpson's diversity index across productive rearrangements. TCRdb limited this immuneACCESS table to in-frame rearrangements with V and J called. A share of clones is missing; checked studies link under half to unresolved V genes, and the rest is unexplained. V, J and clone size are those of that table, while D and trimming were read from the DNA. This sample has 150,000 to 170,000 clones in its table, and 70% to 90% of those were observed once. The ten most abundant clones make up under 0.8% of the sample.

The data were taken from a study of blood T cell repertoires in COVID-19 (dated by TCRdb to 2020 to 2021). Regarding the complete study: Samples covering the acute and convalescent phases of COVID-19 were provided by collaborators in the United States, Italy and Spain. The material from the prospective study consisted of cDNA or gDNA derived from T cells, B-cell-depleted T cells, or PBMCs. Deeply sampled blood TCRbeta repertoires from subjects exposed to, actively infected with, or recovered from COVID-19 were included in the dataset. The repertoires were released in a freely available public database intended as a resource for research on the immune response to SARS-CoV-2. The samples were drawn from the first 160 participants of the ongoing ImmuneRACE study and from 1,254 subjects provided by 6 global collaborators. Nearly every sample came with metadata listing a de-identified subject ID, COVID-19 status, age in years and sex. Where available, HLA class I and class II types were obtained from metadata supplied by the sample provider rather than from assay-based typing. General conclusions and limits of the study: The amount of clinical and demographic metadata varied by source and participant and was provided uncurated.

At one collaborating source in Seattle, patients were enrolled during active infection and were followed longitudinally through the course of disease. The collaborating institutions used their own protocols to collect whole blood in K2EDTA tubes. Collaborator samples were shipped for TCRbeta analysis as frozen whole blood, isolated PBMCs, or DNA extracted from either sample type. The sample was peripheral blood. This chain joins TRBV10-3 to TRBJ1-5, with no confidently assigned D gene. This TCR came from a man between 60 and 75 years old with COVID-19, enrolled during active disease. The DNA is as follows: TGTGCCATCAGTGAGTCCCCCCCGGTAAATCAGCCCCAGCATTTT. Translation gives CAISESPPVNQPQHF.